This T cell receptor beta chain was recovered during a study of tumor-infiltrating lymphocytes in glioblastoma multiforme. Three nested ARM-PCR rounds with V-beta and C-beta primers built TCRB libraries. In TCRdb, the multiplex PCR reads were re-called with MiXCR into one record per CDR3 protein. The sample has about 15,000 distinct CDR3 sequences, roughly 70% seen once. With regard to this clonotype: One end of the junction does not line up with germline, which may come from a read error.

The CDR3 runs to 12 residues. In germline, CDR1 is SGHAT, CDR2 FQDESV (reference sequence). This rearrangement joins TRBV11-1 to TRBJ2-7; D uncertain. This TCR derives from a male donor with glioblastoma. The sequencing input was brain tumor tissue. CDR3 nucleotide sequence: TGTGCCAGCAGCGGTCAGGTGCGCGAGCAGTGCTTC. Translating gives CASSGQVREQCF.